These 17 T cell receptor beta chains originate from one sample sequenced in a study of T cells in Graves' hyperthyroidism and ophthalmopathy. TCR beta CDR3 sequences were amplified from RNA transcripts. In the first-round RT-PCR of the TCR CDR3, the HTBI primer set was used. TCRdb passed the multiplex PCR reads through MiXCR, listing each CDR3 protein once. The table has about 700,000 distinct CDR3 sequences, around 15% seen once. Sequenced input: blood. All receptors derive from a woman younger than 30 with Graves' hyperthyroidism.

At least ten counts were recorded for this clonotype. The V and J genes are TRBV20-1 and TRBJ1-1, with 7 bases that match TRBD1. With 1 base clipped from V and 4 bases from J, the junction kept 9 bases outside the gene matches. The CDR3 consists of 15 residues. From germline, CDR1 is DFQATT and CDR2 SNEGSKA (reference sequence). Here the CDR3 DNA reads TGCAGTGCTAGAGGAGCTAGGGGGCCCAGCACTGAAGCTTTCTTT. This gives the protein CSARGARGPSTEAFF.

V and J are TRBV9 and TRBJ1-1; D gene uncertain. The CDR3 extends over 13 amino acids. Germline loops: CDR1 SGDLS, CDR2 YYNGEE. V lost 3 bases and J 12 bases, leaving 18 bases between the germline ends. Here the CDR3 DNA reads TGTGCCAGCAGCGAGTTACGACGGTCTGCGCCTTTCTTT. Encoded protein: CASSELRRSAPFF.

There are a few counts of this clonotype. CDR3 in amino acids: CASSVDGANTGELFF. The CDR3 bases are TGTGCCAGCAGCGTTGACGGGGCGAACACCGGGGAGCTGTTTTTT. The V gene is TRBV9, the J gene TRBJ2-2, with D perhaps matching TRBD2 (5 bases). Germline V gene lookup returns CDR1 SGDLS and CDR2 YYNGEE. This CDR3 is built from 15 residues. V lost 2 bases to trimming and J lost 0 bases, with 8 bases between them.

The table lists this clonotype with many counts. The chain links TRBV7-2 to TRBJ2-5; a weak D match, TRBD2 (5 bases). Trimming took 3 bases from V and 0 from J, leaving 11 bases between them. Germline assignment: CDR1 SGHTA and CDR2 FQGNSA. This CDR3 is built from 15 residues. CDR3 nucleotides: TGTGCCAGCAGCTTCCCAACGGGGTACCAAGAGACCCAGTACTTC. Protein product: CASSFPTGYQETQYF.

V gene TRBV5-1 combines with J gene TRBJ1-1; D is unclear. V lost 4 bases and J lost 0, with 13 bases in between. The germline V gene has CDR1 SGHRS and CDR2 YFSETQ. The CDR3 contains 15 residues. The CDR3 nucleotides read TGCGCCAGCAGCCATAATGCGGGCCTGAACACTGAAGCTTTCTTT. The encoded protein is CASSHNAGLNTEAFF. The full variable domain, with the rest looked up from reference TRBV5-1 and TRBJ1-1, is KAGVTQTPRYLIKTRGQQVTLSCSPISGHRSVSWYQQTPGQGLQFLFEYFSETQRNKGNFPGRFSGRQFSNSRSEMNVSTLELGDSALYLCASSHNAGLNTEAFFGQGTRLTVV.

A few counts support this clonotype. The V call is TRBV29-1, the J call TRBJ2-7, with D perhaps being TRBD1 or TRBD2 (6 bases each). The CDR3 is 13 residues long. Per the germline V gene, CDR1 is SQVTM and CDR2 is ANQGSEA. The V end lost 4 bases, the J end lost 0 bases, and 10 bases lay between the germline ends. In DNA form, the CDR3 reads TGCAGCGTTGGGGGGGCTAACTCCTACGAGCAGTACTTC. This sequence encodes CSVGGANSYEQYF.

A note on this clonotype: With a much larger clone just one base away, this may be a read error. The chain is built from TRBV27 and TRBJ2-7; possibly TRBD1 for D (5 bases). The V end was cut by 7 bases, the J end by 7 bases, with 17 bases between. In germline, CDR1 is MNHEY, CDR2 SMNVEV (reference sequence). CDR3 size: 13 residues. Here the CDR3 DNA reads TGTGCCAGCAAGGGGTTTTTCGCCGCTGAGCAGTACTTC. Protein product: CASKGFFAAEQYF.

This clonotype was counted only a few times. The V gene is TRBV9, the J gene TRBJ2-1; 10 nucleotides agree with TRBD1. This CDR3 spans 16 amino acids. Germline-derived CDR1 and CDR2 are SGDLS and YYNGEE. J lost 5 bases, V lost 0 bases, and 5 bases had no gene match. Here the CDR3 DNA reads TGTGCCAGCAGCGTAGTAAGGGACAGGGGAAACAATGAGCAGTTCTTC. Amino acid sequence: CASSVVRDRGNNEQFF.

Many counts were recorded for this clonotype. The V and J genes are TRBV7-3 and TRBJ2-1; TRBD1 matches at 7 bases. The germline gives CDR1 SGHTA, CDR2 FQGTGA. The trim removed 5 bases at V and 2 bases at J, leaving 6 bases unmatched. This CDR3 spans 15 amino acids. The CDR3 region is CASSLDRVAYNEQFF. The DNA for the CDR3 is TGTGCCAGCAGCCTAGACAGGGTGGCCTACAATGAGCAGTTCTTC. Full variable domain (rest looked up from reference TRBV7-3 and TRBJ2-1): GAGVSQTPSNKVTEKGKYVELRCDPISGHTALYWYRQSLGQGPEFLIYFQGTGAADDSGLPNDRFFAVRPEGSVSTLKIQRTERGDSAVYLCASSLDRVAYNEQFFGPGTRLTVL.

The CDR3 is CASSIEGSGQPQHF. DNA for the CDR3: TGTGCCAGTAGTATTGAAGGTTCGGGTCAGCCCCAGCATTTT. The chain joins TRBV19 to TRBJ1-5; D gene uncertain. The CDR3 is 14 residues long. Germline V CDR1 and CDR2: LNHDA, SQIVND (reference sequence). The V end lost 3 bases, the J end lost 6 bases, and 12 bases lay between the germline ends.

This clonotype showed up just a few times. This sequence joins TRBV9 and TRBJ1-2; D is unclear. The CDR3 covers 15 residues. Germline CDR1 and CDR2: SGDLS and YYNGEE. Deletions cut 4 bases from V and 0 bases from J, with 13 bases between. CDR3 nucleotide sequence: TGTGCCAGCAGCACGAGGGTTGACGCTAACTATGGCTACACCTTC. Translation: CASSTRVDANYGYTF.

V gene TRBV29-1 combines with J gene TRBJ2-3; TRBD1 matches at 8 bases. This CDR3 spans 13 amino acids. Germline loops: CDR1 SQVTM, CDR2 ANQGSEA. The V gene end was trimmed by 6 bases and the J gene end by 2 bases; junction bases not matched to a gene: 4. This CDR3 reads CSVRTGFTDTQYF. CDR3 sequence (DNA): TGCAGCGTCAGGACAGGGTTCACAGATACGCAGTATTTT.

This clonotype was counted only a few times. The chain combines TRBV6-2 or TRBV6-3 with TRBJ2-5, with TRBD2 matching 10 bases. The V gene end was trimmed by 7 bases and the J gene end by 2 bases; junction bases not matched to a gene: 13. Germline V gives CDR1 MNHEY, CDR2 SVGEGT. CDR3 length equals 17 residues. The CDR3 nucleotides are TGTGCCAGCACCATTACGCGGCTAGCGGGAGTTCAAGAGACCCAGTACTTC. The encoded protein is CASTITRLAGVQETQYF.

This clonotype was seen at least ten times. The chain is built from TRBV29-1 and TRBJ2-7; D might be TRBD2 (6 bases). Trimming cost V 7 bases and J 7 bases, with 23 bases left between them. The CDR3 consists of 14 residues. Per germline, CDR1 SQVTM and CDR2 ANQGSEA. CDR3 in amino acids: CSAVAHGGTGEQYF. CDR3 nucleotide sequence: TGCAGCGCTGTCGCCCACGGCGGGACGGGAGAGCAGTACTTC.

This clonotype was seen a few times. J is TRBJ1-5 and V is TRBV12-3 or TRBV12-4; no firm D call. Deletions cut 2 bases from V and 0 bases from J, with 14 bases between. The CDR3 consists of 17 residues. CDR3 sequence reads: CASSLQAAVYSNQPQHF. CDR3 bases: TGTGCCAGCAGTTTACAGGCGGCGGTTTATAGCAATCAGCCCCAGCATTTT.

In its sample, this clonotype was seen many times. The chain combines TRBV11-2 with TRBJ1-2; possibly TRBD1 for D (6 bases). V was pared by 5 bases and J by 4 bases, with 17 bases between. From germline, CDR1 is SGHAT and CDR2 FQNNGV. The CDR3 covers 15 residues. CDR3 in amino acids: CASSPDGGRTYGYTF. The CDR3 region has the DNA TGTGCCAGCAGCCCGGATGGGGGGCGAACCTATGGCTACACCTTC. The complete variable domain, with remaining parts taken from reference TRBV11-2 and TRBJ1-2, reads EAGVAQSPRYKIIEKRQSVAFWCNPISGHATLYWYQQILGQGPKLLIQFQNNGVVDDSQLPKDRFSAERLKGVDSTLKIQPAKLEDSAVYLCASSPDGGRTYGYTFGSGTRLTVV.

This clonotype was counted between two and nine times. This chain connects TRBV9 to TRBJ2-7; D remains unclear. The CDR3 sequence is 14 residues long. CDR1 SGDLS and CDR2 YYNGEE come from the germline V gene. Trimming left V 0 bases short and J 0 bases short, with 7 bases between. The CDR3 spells CASSVGTDSYEQYF. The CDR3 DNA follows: TGTGCCAGCAGCGTAGGAACAGACTCCTACGAGCAGTACTTC.